The 24 T cell receptor beta chains below come from one sample, sequenced in a study of OX40 agonist ivuxolimab in advanced cancers. The library came from the immunoSEQ multiplex PCR assay. Sourced from immuneACCESS, this table was stored by TCRdb with only in-frame sequences that have V and J called. A share of the clones is absent; for the studies checked, an unresolved V gene accounts for under half, and the remainder has no known explanation. This sample holds tens of thousands of clones; 87% were observed only once. Under 20% of the sample goes to the ten largest clones. Sequences were derived from CD4+ or CD8+ T cells sorted from blood, sampled in a trial of the OX40 agonist ivuxolimab. Receptor source: an adult with an advanced solid tumor such as melanoma, head and neck, liver or kidney cancer.

The rearrangement links TRBV5-1 to TRBJ2-1; a possible D gene is TRBD1 (6 bases). Germline loops: CDR1 SGHRS, CDR2 YFSETQ. This CDR3 has 12 amino acids. V lost 4 bases to trimming and J lost 15 bases, with 17 bases between them. CDR3 DNA: TGCGCCAGCAGCCCGGACAGCCGAATCGGGTTCTTC. This encodes CASSPDSRIGFF.

J is TRBJ2-3 and V is TRBV12-5; D might be TRBD2 (5 bases). The CDR3 runs 17 residues. Trimming took 0 bases from V and 4 from J, leaving 17 bases between them. The germline V gene encodes CDR1 LGHNT and CDR2 FRNRAP. The CDR3, as DNA: TGTGCTAGTGGTTTGGTACGCGGAGGATCAGCACCAGATACGCAGTATTTT. This codes for CASGLVRGGSAPDTQYF. The full variable domain, with the rest looked up from reference TRBV12-5 and TRBJ2-3, is DARVTQTPRHKVTEMGQEVTMRCQPILGHNTVFWYRQTMMQGLELLAYFRNRAPLDDSGMPKDRFSAEMPDATLATLKIQPSEPRDSAVYFCASGLVRGGSAPDTQYFGPGTRLTVL.

The chain joins TRBV15 to TRBJ1-4; D is unclear. Germline CDR1 and CDR2: LNHNV and YYDKDF (reference sequence). The V gene lost 1 base and the J gene lost 11 bases, with 11 bases spanning the gap. The CDR3 has 13 amino acids. The CDR3 is CATSRGEGRKLFF. As DNA, the CDR3 is TGTGCCACCAGCAGAGGAGAAGGGAGGAAACTGTTTTTT.

The chain joins TRBV18 to TRBJ2-5; D is uncertain. The CDR3 covers 14 residues. The V and J ends lost 3 bases and 2 bases respectively, with 10 bases between them. Germline CDR1 and CDR2: KGHSH and LQKENI. This chain's CDR3 is CASSPQLGQETQYF. In DNA, the CDR3 is TGTGCCAGCTCACCTCAGCTCGGACAAGAGACCCAGTACTTC. Together with reference TRBV18 and TRBJ2-5, the CDR3 gives the full variable domain: NAGVMQNPRHLVRRRGQEARLRCSPMKGHSHVYWYRQLPEEGLKFMVYLQKENIIDESGMPKERFSAEFPKEGPSILRIQQVVRGDSAAYFCASSPQLGQETQYFGPGTRLLVL.

This clone has just one count. The chain has TRBV11-3 and TRBJ2-1; the match to TRBD2 covers 10 bases. The CDR3 is 16 amino acids. V was clipped by 6 bases and J by 6 bases; unmatched bases: 11. CDR1 is SGHNT, CDR2 YENEEA, per germline. CDR3 DNA: TGTGCCAGCAGTTCAAGGGGGAGCGGGAGGGGCAATGAGCAGTTCTTC. Its translation: CASSSRGSGRGNEQFF.

This clone was detected a few times. V and J are TRBV7-8 and TRBJ2-1; D ambiguous. The ends were cut back, 4 bases at V and 10 bases at J, with 14 bases in the middle. This CDR3 contains 13 residues. The V gene's germline CDR1 is SGHVS and CDR2 FQNEAQ. The DNA of the CDR3 is TGTGCCAGCAGCTCCCTAAGGGCCGGGGAGCAGTTCTTC. It translates to CASSSLRAGEQFF. Full variable domain (outside the CDR3, taken from reference TRBV7-8 and TRBJ2-1): GAGVSQSPRYKVAKRGQDVALRCDPISGHVSLFWYQQALGQGPEFLTYFQNEAQLDKSGLPSDRFFAERPEGSVSTLKIQRTQQEDSAVYLCASSSLRAGEQFFGPGTRLTVL.

This sequence joins TRBV28 and TRBJ2-1; 7 bases align to TRBD2. The germline V gene encodes CDR1 MDHEN and CDR2 SYDVKM. J was trimmed by 0 bases and V by 6 bases; bases with no gene match: 8. The CDR3 has 16 residues. The CDR3 DNA reads TGTGCCAGCAGCCTCCGACTAGCTCCCTCCTACAATGAGCAGTTCTTC. It encodes CASSLRLAPSYNEQFF.

The rearrangement joins TRBV5-4 to TRBJ1-1; a possible D gene is TRBD1 (5 bases). The CDR3 totals 15 residues. The germline gives CDR1 SGHNT, CDR2 YYREEE (reference sequence). Trimming removed 2 bases at V and 4 bases at J, with 15 bases between. CDR3 amino acids: CASSLPGARGTEAFF. The CDR3 DNA is TGTGCCAGCAGCTTACCGGGCGCGAGGGGCACTGAAGCTTTCTTT.

J is TRBJ2-7 and V is TRBV28; 8 bases agree with TRBD2. The CDR3 spans 16 residues. Germline V gene sequence: CDR1 MDHEN, CDR2 SYDVKM. J lost 4 bases, V lost 7 bases, and 15 bases had no gene match. The CDR3 sequence is CASTQAGTRNSYEQYF. The CDR3, as DNA: TGTGCCAGCACCCAGGCAGGGACTAGGAATTCTTACGAGCAGTACTTC.

This clone was detected only once. V is TRBV25-1 and J is TRBJ2-5, with TRBD2 identical over 16 bases. Germline V CDR1 and CDR2: MGHDK, SYGVNS. Germline trimming cut 2 bases from V and 3 bases from J; bases unmatched to any gene: 6. The CDR3 is 18 residues long. The CDR3 DNA sequence: TGTGCCAGCAGTGAAGGGACTAGCGGGAGGGCCTGGAAAGAGACCCAGTACTTC. Its protein product is CASSEGTSGRAWKETQYF.

In DNA form, the CDR3 reads TGTGCCAGTAGTATAGATCGTAGGGACGGGGCTTTCTTT. It codes for CASSIDRRDGAFF. The chain couples TRBV19 to TRBJ1-1; D is perhaps TRBD1 (5 bases). The CDR3 is made up of 13 amino acids. Per the germline V gene, CDR1 is LNHDA and CDR2 is SQIVND (reference sequence). V dropped 0 bases and J dropped 11 bases, with 13 bases sitting between them.

The chain recombines TRBV7-2 with TRBJ1-1; unclear D gene. The CDR3 runs to 13 residues. The V end was cut by 0 bases, the J end by 0 bases, with 2 bases between. The V gene's germline CDR1 is SGHTA and CDR2 FQGNSA. CDR3: CASSLAMNTEAFF. The DNA for the CDR3 is TGTGCCAGCAGCTTAGCGATGAACACTGAAGCTTTCTTT.

The J gene is TRBJ1-1, the V gene TRBV29-1; perhaps TRBD1 as D (5 bases). Germline V gene lookup returns CDR1 SQVTM and CDR2 ANQGSEA. The CDR3 spans 14 residues. V was cut by 4 bases and J by 1 base, with 13 bases left in between. The chain's CDR3 is CSVVRGGANTEAFF. The CDR3 DNA is TGCAGCGTTGTGCGGGGGGGAGCGAACACTGAAGCTTTCTTT.

CDR3 protein: CAWGRAGLARGDTQYF. The CDR3 bases are TGTGCCTGGGGAAGAGCAGGACTAGCGAGAGGGGATACGCAGTATTTT. The rearrangement uses TRBV30 and TRBJ2-3; the match to TRBD2 covers 9 bases. Germline lookup yields CDR1 GTSNPN and CDR2 SVGIG (reference sequence). The CDR3 runs 16 residues. The V segment lost 5 bases and the J segment 6 bases; nucleotides outside the gene matches: 15.

The chain combines TRBV4-2 with TRBJ2-2, with TRBD1 matching 8 bases. V lost 3 bases to trimming and J lost 4 bases; unmatched junction nucleotides: 7. Germline values: CDR1 LGHNA, CDR2 YNFKEQ. The CDR3 consists of 16 residues. The CDR3: CASSHPGQESTGELFF. CDR3 DNA: TGTGCCAGCAGCCATCCGGGACAGGAGAGCACCGGGGAGCTGTTTTTT.

The gene calls are TRBV7-2 and TRBJ2-3; D is uncertain. This CDR3 is built from 14 residues. In germline, CDR1 is SGHTA, CDR2 FQGNSA. Trimming left V 4 bases short and J 2 bases short, with 10 bases between. CDR3 residues: CASSSFSVTDTQYF. The CDR3 DNA reads TGTGCCAGCAGCTCCTTCTCGGTCACAGATACGCAGTATTTT. Full variable domain (missing parts from reference TRBV7-2 and TRBJ2-3): GAGVSQSPSNKVTEKGKDVELRCDPISGHTALYWYRQSLGQGLEFLIYFQGNSAPDKSGLPSDRFSAERTGGSVSTLTIQRTQQEDSAVYLCASSSFSVTDTQYFGPGTRLTVL.

The gene calls are TRBV6-1 and TRBJ2-2; the match to TRBD1 covers 7 bases. From germline, CDR1 is MNHNS and CDR2 SASEGT. Trimming at V came to 4 bases and at J to 4 bases, leaving 9 bases not matched to a gene. The CDR3 runs to 16 residues. The CDR3 coding sequence is TGTGCCAGCAGTGCCCCAGGGACAGTCGGCACCGGGGAGCTGTTTTTT. Residues: CASSAPGTVGTGELFF.

CDR3 DNA: TGCAGTGCTAGACGGCGTGAAGCTTTCTTT. Translating it yields CSARRREAFF. The chain joins TRBV20-1 to TRBJ1-1; D gene ambiguous. Germline CDR1 and CDR2: DFQATT and SNEGSKA (reference sequence). The CDR3 spans 10 residues. Trimming shortened V by 2 bases and J by 7 bases, and 5 bases separated the two germline ends.

The chain employs TRBV28 and TRBJ1-5; TRBD1 might be the D (5 bases). CDR1 and CDR2 (germline): MDHEN, SYDVKM. V gave up 3 bases and J gave up 5 bases, with 11 bases separating them. This CDR3 region has 14 residues. This chain's CDR3 is CASSFVGGHQPQHF. The CDR3 bases are TGTGCCAGCAGTTTTGTGGGGGGTCATCAGCCCCAGCATTTT.

This clone was seen only a few times. V usage is TRBV2 and J usage is TRBJ1-5, with D perhaps TRBD1 (5 bases). V was pared by 5 bases and J by 0 bases, with 8 bases between. The CDR3 covers 14 residues. CDR1 is SNHLY, CDR2 FYNNEI, per germline. CDR3 sequence: CASSKQGSNQPQHF. The DNA for the CDR3 is TGTGCCAGCAGTAAGCAGGGTAGCAATCAGCCCCAGCATTTT.

V is TRBV5-1 and J is TRBJ1-3; the D is unclear. V was cut by 2 bases and J by 0 bases, with 9 bases left in between. The CDR3 covers 15 residues. CDR1 is SGHRS and CDR2 is YFSETQ in the germline V gene. The CDR3 sequence: CASSFDISSGNTIYF. In nucleotides, the CDR3 is TGCGCCAGCAGCTTCGATATCTCCTCTGGAAACACCATATATTTT.

The chain combines TRBV18 with TRBJ2-7; 7 positions agree with TRBD2. Germline V CDR1 and CDR2: KGHSH, LQKENI. V shed 0 bases, J shed 5 bases, and the junction held 7 bases outside the gene matches. There are 15 residues in the CDR3. The CDR3: CASSPPNGRENEQYF. In nucleotides, the CDR3 is TGTGCCAGCTCACCACCGAATGGGAGGGAAAACGAGCAGTACTTC.

CDR3 nucleotide sequence: TGTGCCAGCAGCCCTAGAGGAGGGAGGGATGAGCAGTTCTTC. As protein: CASSPRGGRDEQFF. The chain is built from TRBV5-4 and TRBJ2-1, with 7 bases identical to TRBD2. The junction had 9 bases not matched to a gene; V was cut back by 4 bases and J by 8 bases. Germline lookup yields CDR1 SGHNT and CDR2 YYREEE (reference sequence). The CDR3 covers 14 residues. Full variable domain (remainder filled in from reference TRBV5-4 and TRBJ2-1): ETGVTQSPTHLIKTRGQQVTLRCSSQSGHNTVSWYQQALGQGPQFIFQYYREEENGRGNFPPRFSGLQFPNYSSELNVNALELDDSALYLCASSPRGGRDEQFFGPGTRLTVL.

Turning to this clone: The germline gene is not matched at one end of the junction; a read error may be the cause. V is TRBV7-8 and J is TRBJ2-4, with D hard to call. The CDR3 extends over 13 amino acids. Germline-derived CDR1 and CDR2 are SGHVS and FQNEAQ. As DNA, the CDR3 is TGTGCCAGCAGCCCCCCTGGGGAAGGTCGAAAGATTTTC. Translated, it gives CASSPPGEGRKIF.